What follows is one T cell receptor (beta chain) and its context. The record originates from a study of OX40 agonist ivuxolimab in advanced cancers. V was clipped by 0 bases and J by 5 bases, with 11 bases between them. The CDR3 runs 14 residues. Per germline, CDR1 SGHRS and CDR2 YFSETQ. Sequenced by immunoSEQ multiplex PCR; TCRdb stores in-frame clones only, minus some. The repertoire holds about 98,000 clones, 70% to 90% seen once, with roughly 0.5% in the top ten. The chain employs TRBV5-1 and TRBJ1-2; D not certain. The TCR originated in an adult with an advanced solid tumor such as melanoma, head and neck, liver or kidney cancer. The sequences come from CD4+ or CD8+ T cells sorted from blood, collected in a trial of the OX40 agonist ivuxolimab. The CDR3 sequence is CASSLGPTEYGYTF. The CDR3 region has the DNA TGCGCCAGCAGCTTGGGGCCTACAGAATATGGCTACACCTTC.